The 9 T cell receptor beta chains below all came from one sample that was sequenced in a study of CXCR3-negative and CXCR3-positive naive CD8 T cells. The study made its TRB cDNA libraries by 5' RACE, adding UMI labels. TCRdb re-called the 5' RACE reads; every CDR3 protein appears as one record, without DNA. Its table records over 6,500 distinct CDR3 sequences. Sequenced sample: naive CXCR3- CD8+ T cells from blood. Subset reported: CD45RO-CCR7+CD27+CD95- naive CD8+ T cells lacking CXCR3 (TNR3-). All receptors come from a human donor in good health. Some clones in this sample may be carry-over from other donors' samples.

This clonotype is classed as medium-sized by frequency. The chain combines TRBV29-1 with TRBJ1-2; checking the TCRdb D call of TRBD1 is not possible without DNA. Germline CDR1 is SQVTM and CDR2 is ANQGSEA. The CDR3 totals 17 residues. CDR3 protein: CSVEFWDSKEANYGYTF.

The chain combines TRBV29-1 with TRBJ2-7. The germline V gene encodes CDR1 SQVTM and CDR2 ANQGSEA. The CDR3 consists of 12 residues. This CDR3 reads CSVVDSKSEQYF.

The rearrangement uses TRBV28 and TRBJ2-7; TCRdb returns TRBD1, unconfirmable since there is no DNA. Germline CDR1 reads MDHEN; CDR2 reads SYDVKM. The CDR3 has 14 residues. Here the CDR3 reads CASHPQAELYEQYF.

The chain carries TRBV27 and TRBJ2-2; TCRdb selects TRBD1, and the lack of DNA leaves this call unchecked. Germline V lookup: CDR1 MNHEY, CDR2 SMNVEV (reference sequence). CDR3 length: 14 amino acids. The CDR3 spells CASSLVTGVGELFF.

Its frequency marks this clonotype as medium-sized. This chain joins TRBV20-1 and TRBJ1-2; TCRdb indicates TRBD1, and absent DNA this call remains unverified. This CDR3 has 13 amino acids. From germline, CDR1 is DFQATT and CDR2 SNEGSKA (reference sequence). The CDR3 spells CSARPKGNYGYTF.

The CDR3 is CASKEALNPYEQYF. The genes are TRBV28 and TRBJ2-7; TCRdb calls TRBD2, which cannot be checked without DNA. The CDR3 spans 14 residues. CDR1 is MDHEN and CDR2 is SYDVKM in the germline V gene. Using reference TRBV28 and TRBJ2-7 for the parts outside the CDR3, the full variable domain is DVKVTQSSRYLVKRTGEKVFLECVQDMDHENMFWYRQDPGLGLRLIYFSYDVKMKEKGDIPEGYSVSREKKERFSLILESASTNQTSMYLCASKEALNPYEQYFGPGTRLTVT.

The chain carries TRBV29-1 and TRBJ2-1; TCRdb names TRBD1, which stays unverified in the absence of DNA. The CDR3 runs 13 residues. Germline assignment: CDR1 SQVTM and CDR2 ANQGSEA. The CDR3 loop reads CSGAVSSYNEQFF.

This clonotype counts as medium-sized by frequency. The chain uses TRBV15 and TRBJ1-6; TCRdb's assignment of TRBD1 cannot be checked, as there is no DNA. CDR1 LNHNV and CDR2 YYDKDF come from the germline V gene (reference sequence). The CDR3 has 16 residues. The CDR3 spells CATSRDDRSPNSPLHF.

CDR3: CASSDTLNYGYTF. The chain combines TRBV12-3 or TRBV12-4 with TRBJ1-2. This CDR3 has 13 amino acids.